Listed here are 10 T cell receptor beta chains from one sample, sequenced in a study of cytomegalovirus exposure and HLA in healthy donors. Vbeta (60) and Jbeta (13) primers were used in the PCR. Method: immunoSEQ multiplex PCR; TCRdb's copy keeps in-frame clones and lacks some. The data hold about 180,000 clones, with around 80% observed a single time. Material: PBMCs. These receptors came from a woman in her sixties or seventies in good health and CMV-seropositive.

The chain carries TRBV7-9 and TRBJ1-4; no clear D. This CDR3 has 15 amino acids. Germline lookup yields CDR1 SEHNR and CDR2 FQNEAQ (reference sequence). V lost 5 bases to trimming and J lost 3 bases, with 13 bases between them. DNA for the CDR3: TGTGCCAGCAGCCTTCGGGCGGGAGCTAATGAAAAACTGTTTTTT. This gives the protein CASSLRAGANEKLFF.

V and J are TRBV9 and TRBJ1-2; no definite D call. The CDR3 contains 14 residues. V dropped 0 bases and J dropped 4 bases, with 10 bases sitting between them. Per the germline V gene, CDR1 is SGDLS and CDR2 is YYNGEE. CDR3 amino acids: CASSVDGQAYGYTF. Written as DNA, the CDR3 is TGTGCCAGCAGCGTAGATGGTCAGGCCTATGGCTACACCTTC.

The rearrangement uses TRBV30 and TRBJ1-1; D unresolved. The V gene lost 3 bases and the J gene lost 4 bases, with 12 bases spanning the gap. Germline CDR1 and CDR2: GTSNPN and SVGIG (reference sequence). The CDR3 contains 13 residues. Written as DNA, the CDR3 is TGTGCCTGGAGGTACCGAGGGCGCACTGAAGCTTTCTTT. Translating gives CAWRYRGRTEAFF.

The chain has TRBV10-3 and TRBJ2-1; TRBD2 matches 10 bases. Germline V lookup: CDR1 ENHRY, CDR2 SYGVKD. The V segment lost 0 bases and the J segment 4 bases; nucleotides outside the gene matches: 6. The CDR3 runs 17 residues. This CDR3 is CAISESPSGGPYNEQFF. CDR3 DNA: TGTGCCATCAGTGAGTCGCCTAGCGGGGGCCCGTACAATGAGCAGTTCTTC.

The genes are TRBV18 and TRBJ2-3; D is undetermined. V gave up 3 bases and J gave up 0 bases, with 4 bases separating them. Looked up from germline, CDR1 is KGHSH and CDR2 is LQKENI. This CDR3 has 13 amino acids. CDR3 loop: CASSPLSTDTQYF. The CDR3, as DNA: TGTGCCAGCTCACCGTTAAGCACAGATACGCAGTATTTT.

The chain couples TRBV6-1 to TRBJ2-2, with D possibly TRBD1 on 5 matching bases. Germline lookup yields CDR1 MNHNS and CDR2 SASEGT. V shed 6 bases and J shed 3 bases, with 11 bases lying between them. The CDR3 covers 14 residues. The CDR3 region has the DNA TGTGCCAGCAGACAGGACCATTACACCGGGGAGCTGTTTTTT. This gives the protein CASRQDHYTGELFF.

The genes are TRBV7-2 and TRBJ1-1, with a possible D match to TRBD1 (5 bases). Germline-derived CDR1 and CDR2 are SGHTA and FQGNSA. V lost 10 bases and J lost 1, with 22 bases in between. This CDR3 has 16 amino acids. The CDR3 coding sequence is TGTGCCACCACCTTATTGACTTGGGGCAGGAACACTGAAGCTTTCTTT. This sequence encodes CATTLLTWGRNTEAFF. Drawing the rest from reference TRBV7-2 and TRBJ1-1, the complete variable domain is GAGVSQSPSNKVTEKGKDVELRCDPISGHTALYWYRQSLGQGLEFLIYFQGNSAPDKSGLPSDRFSAERTGGSVSTLTIQRTQQEDSAVYLCATTLLTWGRNTEAFFGQGTRLTVV.

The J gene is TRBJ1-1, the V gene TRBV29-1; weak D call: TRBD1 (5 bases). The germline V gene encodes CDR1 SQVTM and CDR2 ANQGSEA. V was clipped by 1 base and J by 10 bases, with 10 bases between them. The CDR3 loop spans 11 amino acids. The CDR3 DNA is TGCAGCGTTGAAGGCAGGGCTATAGCTTTCTTT. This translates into CSVEGRAIAFF.

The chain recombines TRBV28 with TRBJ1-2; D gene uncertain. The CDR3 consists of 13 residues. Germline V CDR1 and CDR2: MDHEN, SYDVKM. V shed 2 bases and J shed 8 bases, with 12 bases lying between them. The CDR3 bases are TGTGCCAGCAGTTTAGGGCAGAGTAGAGGCTACACCTTC. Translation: CASSLGQSRGYTF.

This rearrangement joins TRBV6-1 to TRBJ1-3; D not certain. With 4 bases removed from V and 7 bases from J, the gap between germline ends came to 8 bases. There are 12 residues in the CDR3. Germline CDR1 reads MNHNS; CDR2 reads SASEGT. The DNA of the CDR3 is TGTGCCAGCAGTGGGTACTCCAACACCATATATTTT. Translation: CASSGYSNTIYF.